What follows is one T cell receptor beta chain and its context. This clone came up once. Its specific antigen is unknown. There are no base qualities to consult, and no much larger clone falls within one base. The donors were included in the validation cohort of around 120 subjects, a group kept apart from the approximately 700-subject first cohort. The data originate from a study of cytomegalovirus exposure and HLA in healthy donors (dated by TCRdb to between 2016 and 2019). Study-level background: According to a later analysis, the 120 or so validation repertoires were produced on the same platform as the 666 repertoires of the first cohort. The study combined high-throughput TCR immunosequencing, statistical association of individual TCRs with disease status, and machine learning to predict cytomegalovirus infection status. The study aimed to test whether cataloging public T cell receptors could reveal signatures of past pathogen exposure. In addition to the first cohort of 650 to 750 subjects, a separate validation cohort of some 120 different subjects was used.

Deletion took 5 bases off V and 0 bases off J, with a span of 11 bases between the germline ends. Inclusive of the bounding cysteine and phenylalanine, the CDR3 is 15 residues long. Only the CDR3 DNA stays, 45 bases, in frame from base 1. Looking up the germline V gene (reference sequence) yields CDR1 SEHNR and CDR2 FQNEAQ. Overall results and qualifications from the work: In a later analysis, TCRs clustered in the first cohort were found to also tend to co-occur in the roughly 120 validation repertoires, with 90% to 95% of cluster scores above 0. All 110 or so repertoires were used to score co-occurrence in the validation cohort in a later analysis, because that analysis had no HLA typing for the cohort. The study listed 150 to 200 TCR beta chains as associated with cytomegalovirus. Most TCR sequences were observed very rarely across donors, whereas some public TCRs were present in many individuals. In vitro tests confirmed that a few of the cytomegalovirus-associated TCR beta chains recognize cytomegalovirus antigens. The classifier was reported to diagnose cytomegalovirus status with high specificity and sensitivity in both the original and validation cohorts. It was suggested by the authors that the approach could potentially be generalized to other disease states and immunological phenotypes.

Receptors were amplified or captured by the immunoSEQ multiplex PCR assay. The published analysis was carried out like this. A statistical classification framework was built for diagnosing cytomegalovirus status from the catalog of TCR beta chain sequences. The table was pulled from immuneACCESS by TCRdb, which kept in-frame rearrangements only. Such tables lose some clones; where checked, under half of the loss comes from unresolved V genes, and the rest has no known cause. V, J and clone size are taken as reported in that table, and D and trimming were inferred from the DNA itself. This sample gives some 290,000 clones in total; approximately 85% of them show up just once. The ten largest account for around 0.96% of the sample.

This TCR was recovered from a man younger than 45 in good health and CMV-seronegative. The chain links TRBV7-9 with TRBJ1-3, and TRBD1 may be the D gene, going by 6 matching bases. The material sequenced was PBMCs. The DNA sequence is given as TGTGCCAGCAGCGGACAGCAAGACTCTGGAAACACCATATATTTT. Translated, it reads CASSGQQDSGNTIYF.